The rows below give T cell receptor beta chains drawn from one sample of a study of glioma-infiltrating T cells after dendritic cell vaccination. The table came from immunoSEQ multiplex PCR; TCRdb's copy has only in-frame clones and leaves some out. Of under 100,000 clones detected, more than 75% appear once; the ten largest clones hold roughly 2.9%. The starting material was blood, obtained before dendritic cell vaccination. The receptors come from a human donor with glioblastoma. CDR3s include the opening cysteine and the closing phenylalanine or tryptophan. A D gene is named only where the DNA matches it firmly. Clone size is given for some rows only: seen once, a few or many times, or a class if the clone is expanded.

NA	TRBJ2-1	NA	TRBV20-1	CSASNNEQFF	TGCAGTGCTAGTAACAATGAGCAGTTCTTC
NA	TRBJ2-2	NA	TRBV5-1	CASTVGGWAGELFF	TGCGCCAGCACCGTAGGGGGATGGGCCGGGGAGCTGTTTTTT
NA	TRBJ2-7	NA	TRBV11-3	CASSPQTDPGYEQYF	TGTGCCAGCAGCCCACAGACAGATCCAGGGTACGAGCAGTACTTC
NA	TRBJ2-7	NA	TRBV7-9	CASREGGVEQYF	TGTGCCAGCAGGGAAGGGGGAGTCGAGCAGTACTTC
NA	TRBJ1-1	NA	TRBV5-1	CASSWTVSNTEAFF	TGCGCCAGCAGCTGGACTGTTTCTAACACTGAAGCTTTCTTT
NA	TRBJ1-2	NA	TRBV12-2	CASRLGVGGDNYGYTF	TGTGCAAGTCGCCTTGGGGTCGGGGGGGACAACTATGGCTACACCTTC
TRBD2	TRBJ2-7	once	TRBV9	CASSVASTSGYEQYF	TGTGCCAGCAGCGTAGCTTCGACTAGCGGTTACGAGCAGTACTTC
NA	TRBJ2-1	NA	TRBV7-2	CASSLLTGLQFF	TGTGCCAGCAGCTTACTGACAGGTTTGCAGTTCTTC
TRBD2	TRBJ2-1	NA	TRBV6-5	CASKETSGYNEQFF	TGTGCCAGCAAGGAGACTAGCGGATACAATGAGCAGTTCTTC
TRBD1	TRBJ2-1	NA	TRBV5-6	CASTPVGQGLNEQFF	TGTGCCAGCACCCCTGTAGGACAGGGATTGAATGAGCAGTTCTTC
TRBD2	TRBJ2-2	NA	TRBV9	CASSVGLAGFTGELFF	TGTGCCAGCAGCGTAGGCCTAGCGGGATTTACCGGGGAGCTGTTTTTT
TRBD1	TRBJ2-7	NA	TRBV5-1	CASSYGTGAYEQYF	TGCGCCAGCAGCTACGGGACAGGGGCCTACGAGCAGTACTTC
NA	TRBJ1-2	NA	TRBV7-9	CASSLGGQGYGYTF	TGTGCCAGCAGCTTAGGGGGCCAGGGATATGGCTACACCTTC
TRBD2	TRBJ2-7	NA	TRBV5-6	CASSLVIAGVHEQYF	TGTGCCAGCAGCTTGGTGATAGCGGGAGTCCACGAGCAGTACTTC
NA	TRBJ2-2	NA	TRBV7-2	CASSGGTENTGELFF	TGTGCCAGCAGCGGGGGGACAGAGAACACCGGGGAGCTGTTTTTT
TRBD2	TRBJ2-5	NA	TRBV10-3	CAAGQREWETQYF	TGTGCCGCTGGACAGCGGGAGTGGGAGACCCAGTACTTC
TRBD2	TRBJ2-1	NA	TRBV27	CASSTSPSGILYNEQFF	TGTGCCAGCAGTACATCCCCTAGCGGGATTCTCTACAATGAGCAGTTCTTC
NA	TRBJ1-2	NA	TRBV2	CASSDGQSNYGYTF	TGTGCCAGCAGTGACGGACAGAGTAACTATGGCTACACCTTC
TRBD2	TRBJ2-7	NA	TRBV7-9	CASRPTGGSYEQYF	TGTGCCAGCAGGCCTACGGGGGGCTCCTACGAGCAGTACTTC
TRBD1	TRBJ2-3	NA	TRBV5-1	CASSWRRGQTTDTQYF	TGCGCCAGCAGCTGGCGCCGGGGACAGACCACAGATACGCAGTATTTT
NA	TRBJ1-4	NA	TRBV11-3	CASSLGRLEEKLFF	TGTGCCAGCAGCTTAGGTCGACTTGAGGAAAAACTGTTTTTT
NA	TRBJ1-3	few	TRBV5-4	CASSLGGVVNTIYF	TGTGCCAGCAGCTTGGGTGGAGTGGTAAACACCATATATTTT
TRBD1	TRBJ1-1	NA	TRBV5-1	CASSLDRGTEAFF	TGCGCCAGCAGCTTGGACAGGGGCACTGAAGCTTTCTTT
NA	TRBJ2-7	NA	TRBV10-3	CAISDGVGGYEQYF	TGTGCCATCAGTGATGGGGTAGGAGGCTACGAGCAGTACTTC
NA	TRBJ1-5	NA	TRBV6-5	CASSLDGDQPQHF	TGTGCCAGCAGTCTCGACGGGGATCAGCCCCAGCATTTT
NA	TRBJ2-1	NA	TRBV10-2	CASSVQAGNNEQFF	TGCGCCAGCAGTGTGCAAGCAGGGAATAATGAGCAGTTCTTC
TRBD1	TRBJ1-2	NA	TRBV18	CASSPPSRGPLDYGYTF	TGTGCCAGCTCACCACCGAGCAGGGGGCCGCTAGACTATGGCTACACCTTC
NA	TRBJ2-7	NA	TRBV7-6	CASSLARVGYEQYF	TGTGCCAGCAGCTTAGCGCGGGTGGGCTACGAGCAGTACTTC
NA	TRBJ1-2	NA	TRBV19	CASTRGNYGYTF	TGTGCCAGTACCCGAGGGAACTATGGCTACACCTTC
NA	TRBJ2-7	NA	TRBV5-6	CASSLGQGTGEQYF	TGTGCCAGCAGCTTGGGGCAGGGGACGGGCGAGCAGTACTTC
NA	TRBJ1-4	NA	TRBV19	CASSLPGVLKEKLFF	TGTGCCAGTAGTCTCCCAGGGGTGTTGAAGGAAAAACTGTTTTTT
TRBD1	TRBJ1-1	once	TRBV6-5	CASSFQGAIAEAFF	TGTGCCAGCAGTTTCCAGGGGGCTATCGCTGAAGCTTTCTTT
NA	TRBJ1-2	few	TRBV6-6	CASSYGGGDYGYTF	TGTGCCAGCAGTTACGGGGGGGGCGACTATGGCTACACCTTC
NA	TRBJ1-3	NA	TRBV9	CASSERGGLSGNTIYF	TGTGCCAGCAGCGAAAGGGGAGGCCTCTCTGGAAACACCATATATTTT
NA	TRBJ2-7	many	TRBV7-8	CASSLAEGSRSGEQYF	TGTGCCAGCAGCTTAGCGGAGGGTTCTAGGTCTGGGGAGCAGTACTTC
TRBD1	TRBJ2-3	NA	TRBV29-1	CSGGGGTASTDTQYF	TGCAGCGGTGGGGGTGGGACAGCTAGCACAGATACGCAGTATTTT
NA	TRBJ1-1	NA	TRBV15	CATVTGRNTEAFF	TGTGCCACCGTCACAGGGAGGAACACTGAAGCTTTCTTT
NA	TRBJ1-5	few	TRBV4-1	CASSQESPTRQPQHF	TGCGCCAGCAGCCAAGAAAGCCCGACAAGACAGCCCCAGCATTTT
NA	TRBJ2-1	NA	TRBV10-1	CASSQGAYNEQFF	TGCGCCAGCAGCCAGGGCGCCTACAATGAGCAGTTCTTC
NA	TRBJ2-1	NA	TRBV5-6	CASSFRVRGINNEQFF	TGTGCCAGCAGCTTCCGGGTTAGAGGGATTAACAATGAGCAGTTCTTC
TRBD2	TRBJ2-1	few	TRBV7-2	CASSLEASGAANEQFF	TGTGCCAGCAGCTTAGAAGCTAGCGGAGCTGCGAATGAGCAGTTCTTC
TRBD1	TRBJ1-2	NA	TRBV7-9	CASSRTGAANYGYTF	TGTGCCAGCAGTCGGACAGGGGCAGCTAACTATGGCTACACCTTC
NA	TRBJ1-5	few	TRBV7-6	CASSSGGNQPQHF	TGTGCCAGCAGCTCGGGGGGCAATCAGCCCCAGCATTTT
TRBD2	TRBJ2-3	NA	TRBV2	CASRHLAGGSTDTQYF	TGTGCCAGCAGGCACCTAGCGGGGGGGAGCACAGATACGCAGTATTTT
NA	TRBJ1-2	NA	TRBV7-9	CASLGGAPINYGYTF	TGTGCCAGCCTCGGGGGGGCACCCATAAACTATGGCTACACCTTC
TRBD2	TRBJ2-2	many	TRBV11-3	CASSWTSGVTGELFF	TGTGCCAGCAGCTGGACTAGCGGGGTTACCGGGGAGCTGTTTTTT
TRBD2	TRBJ2-1	NA	TRBV14	CASSPGLGGGSYNEQFF	TGTGCCAGCAGCCCGGGACTAGGCGGAGGGTCCTACAATGAGCAGTTCTTC
TRBD2	TRBJ2-7	NA	TRBV6-6	CASSYGGTIGDEQYF	TGTGCCAGCAGTTACGGAGGGACTATAGGCGACGAGCAGTACTTC
NA	TRBJ2-7	NA	TRBV12-5	CASGFPGSKQYF	TGTGCTAGTGGTTTCCCGGGATCGAAGCAGTACTTC